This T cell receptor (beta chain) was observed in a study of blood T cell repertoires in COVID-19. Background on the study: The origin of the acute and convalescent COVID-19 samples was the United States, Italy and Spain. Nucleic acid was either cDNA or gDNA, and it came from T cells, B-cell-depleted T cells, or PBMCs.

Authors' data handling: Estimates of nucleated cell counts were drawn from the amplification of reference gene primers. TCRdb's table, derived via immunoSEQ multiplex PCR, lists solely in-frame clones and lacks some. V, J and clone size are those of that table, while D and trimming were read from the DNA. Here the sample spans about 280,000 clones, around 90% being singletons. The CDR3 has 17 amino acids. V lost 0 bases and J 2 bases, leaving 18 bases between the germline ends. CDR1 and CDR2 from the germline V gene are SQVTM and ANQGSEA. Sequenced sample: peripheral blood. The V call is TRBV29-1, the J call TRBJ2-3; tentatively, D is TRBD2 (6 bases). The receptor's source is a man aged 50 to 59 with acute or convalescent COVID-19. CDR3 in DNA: TGCAGCGTTGAAGACGAGGAGGGGATAATCTCCACAGATACGCAGTATTTT. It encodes CSVEDEEGIISTDTQYF.